A selection of T cell receptor beta chains follows, all from one sample in a study of T cell changes during pregnancy in multiple sclerosis. Assay: immunoSEQ multiplex PCR; the TCRdb copy retains only in-frame clones and omits some. Of about 60,000 clones detected, approximately 91% appear once; the ten largest clones hold 1% to 1.5%. Sequences were derived from peripheral blood, sampled in the second trimester of pregnancy. All receptors derive from a female donor with multiple sclerosis, enrolled in a pregnancy study. The conserved cysteine and the conserved F or W are not part of the CDR3 here. A D gene is named only where the DNA matches it firmly.

TRBJ1-6,TRBV6-4,TRBD1,ASSTGTGGNSPLH
TRBJ2-2,TRBV5-1,TRBD1,ASSLQGAVGELF
TRBJ2-5,TRBV11-2,TRBD2,ASSDSGGVETQY
TRBJ2-1,TRBV10-3,-,AIRRGQLYNEQF
TRBJ2-7,TRBV5-1,-,ASSLGAVNSYEQY
TRBJ2-3,TRBV10-3,TRBD2,AISEWLAGATDTQY
TRBJ1-4,TRBV7-9,-,ASRRGQIEKLF
TRBJ1-1,TRBV5-1,TRBD1,ASSLLNRGATEAF
TRBJ1-2,TRBV6-5,TRBD1,ASSYETGGDYGYT
TRBJ2-1,TRBV11-2,-,ASSLLRGPQHEQF
TRBJ2-1,TRBV2,-,ASTRLVGYNEQF
TRBJ1-2,TRBV2,TRBD1,ASGTTGIGIYGYT
TRBJ2-3,TRBV10-2,-,ASSLWGLTDTQY
TRBJ1-4,TRBV15,-,ATSRDREAEKLF
TRBJ2-3,TRBV20-1,TRBD2,SVSSGPTQY
TRBJ2-4,TRBV19,TRBD2,ASSILAGGRRKNIQY
TRBJ1-2,TRBV7-9,-,ASSGSNYGYT
TRBJ2-7,TRBV5-1,TRBD2,ASSYSGGTYEQY
TRBJ1-3,TRBV7-2,-,ASSVGGGTGNTIY
TRBJ2-7,TRBV6-8,TRBD1,ASSTHGFRDRGHEQY
TRBJ1-3,TRBV5-1,TRBD1,ASSHGTGGTLGNTIY